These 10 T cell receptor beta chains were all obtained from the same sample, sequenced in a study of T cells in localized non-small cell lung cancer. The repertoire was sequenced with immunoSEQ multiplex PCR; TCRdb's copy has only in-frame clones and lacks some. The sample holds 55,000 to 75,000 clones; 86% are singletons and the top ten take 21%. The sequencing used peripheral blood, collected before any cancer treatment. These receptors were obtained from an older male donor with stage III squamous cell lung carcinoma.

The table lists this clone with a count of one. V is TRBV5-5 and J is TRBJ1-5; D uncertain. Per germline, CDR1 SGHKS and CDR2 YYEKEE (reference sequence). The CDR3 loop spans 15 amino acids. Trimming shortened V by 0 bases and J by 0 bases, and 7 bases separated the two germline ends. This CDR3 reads CASSLAGNSNQPQHF. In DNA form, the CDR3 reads TGTGCCAGCAGCTTGGCCGGGAATAGCAATCAGCCCCAGCATTTT.

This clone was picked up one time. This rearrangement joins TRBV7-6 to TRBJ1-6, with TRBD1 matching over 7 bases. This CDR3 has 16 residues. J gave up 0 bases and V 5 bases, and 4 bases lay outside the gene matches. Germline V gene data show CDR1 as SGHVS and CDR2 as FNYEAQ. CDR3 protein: CASSLGQVSYNSPLHF. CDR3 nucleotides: TGTGCCAGCAGCCTAGGACAGGTCTCCTATAATTCACCCCTCCACTTT.

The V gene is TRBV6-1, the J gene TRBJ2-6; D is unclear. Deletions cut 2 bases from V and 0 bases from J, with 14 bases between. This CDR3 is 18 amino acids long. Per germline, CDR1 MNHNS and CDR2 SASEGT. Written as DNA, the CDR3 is TGTGCCAGCAGTGAAAGACCCCCCCACAGCTCTGGGGCCAACGTCCTGACTTTC. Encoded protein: CASSERPPHSSGANVLTF.

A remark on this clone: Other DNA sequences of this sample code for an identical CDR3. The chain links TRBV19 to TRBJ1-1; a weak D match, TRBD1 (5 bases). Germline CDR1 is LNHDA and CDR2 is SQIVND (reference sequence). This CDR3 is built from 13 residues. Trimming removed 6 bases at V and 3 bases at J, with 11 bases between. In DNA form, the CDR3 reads TGTGCCAGTAGCTCCACGGGGGACACTGAAGCTTTCTTT. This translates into CASSSTGDTEAFF.

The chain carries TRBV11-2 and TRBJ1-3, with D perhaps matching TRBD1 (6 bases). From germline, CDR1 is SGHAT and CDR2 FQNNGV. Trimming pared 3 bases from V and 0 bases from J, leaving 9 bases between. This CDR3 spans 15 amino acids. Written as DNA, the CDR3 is TGTGCCAGCAGCTTGGGCAGGGGCTCTGGAAACACCATATATTTT. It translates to CASSLGRGSGNTIYF.

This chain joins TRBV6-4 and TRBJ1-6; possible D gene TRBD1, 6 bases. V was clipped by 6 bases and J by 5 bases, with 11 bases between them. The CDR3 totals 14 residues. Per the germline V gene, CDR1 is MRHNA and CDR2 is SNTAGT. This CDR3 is CASRAGTNNSPLHF. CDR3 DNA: TGTGCCAGCAGAGCCGGGACAAATAATTCACCCCTCCACTTT.

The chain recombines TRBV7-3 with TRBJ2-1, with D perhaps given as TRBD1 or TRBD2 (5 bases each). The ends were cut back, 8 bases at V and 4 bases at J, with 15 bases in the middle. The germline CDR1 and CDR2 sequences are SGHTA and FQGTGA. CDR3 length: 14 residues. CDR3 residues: CASSSGASYNEQFF. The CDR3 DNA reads TGTGCCAGCTCTTCCGGGGCGTCTTACAATGAGCAGTTCTTC.

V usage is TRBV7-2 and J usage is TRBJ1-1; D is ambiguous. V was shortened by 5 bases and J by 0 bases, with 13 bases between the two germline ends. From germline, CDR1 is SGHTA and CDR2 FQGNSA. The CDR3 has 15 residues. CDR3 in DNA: TGTGCCAGCAGCCCCGGGTACGGCTTGAACACTGAAGCTTTCTTT. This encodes CASSPGYGLNTEAFF. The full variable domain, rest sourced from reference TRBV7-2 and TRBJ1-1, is GAGVSQSPSNKVTEKGKDVELRCDPISGHTALYWYRQSLGQGLEFLIYFQGNSAPDKSGLPSDRFSAERTGGSVSTLTIQRTQQEDSAVYLCASSPGYGLNTEAFFGQGTRLTVV.

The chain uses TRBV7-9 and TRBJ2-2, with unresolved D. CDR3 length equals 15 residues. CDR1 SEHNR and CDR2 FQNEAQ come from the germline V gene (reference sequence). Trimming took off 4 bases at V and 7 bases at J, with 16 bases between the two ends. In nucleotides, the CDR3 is TGTGCCAGCAGCTCCCTGGGCTCGGTAGACGGGGAGCTGTTTTTT. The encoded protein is CASSSLGSVDGELFF.

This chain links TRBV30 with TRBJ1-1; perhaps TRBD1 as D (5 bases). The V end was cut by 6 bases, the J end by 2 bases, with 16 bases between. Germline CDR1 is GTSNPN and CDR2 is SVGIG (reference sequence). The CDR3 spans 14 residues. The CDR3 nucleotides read TGTGCCTGCCAATCGCAGGGATTTAACACTGAAGCTTTCTTT. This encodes CACQSQGFNTEAFF.